This T cell receptor beta chain was sequenced during a study of T cell changes during pregnancy in multiple sclerosis. The assay was immunoSEQ multiplex PCR, and TCRdb's table has in-frame clones only and misses some. Among about 73,000 clones, 75% to 90% were seen once, and the ten largest hold more than 8%. The V gene lost 0 bases and the J gene lost 0 bases, with 5 bases spanning the gap. In germline, CDR1 is SGHRS, CDR2 YFSETQ. The CDR3 is 14 amino acids. The clonotype originates from a female donor in good health, enrolled as a control in a pregnancy study. The source material was peripheral blood, sampled after pregnancy. This chain uses TRBV5-1 with TRBJ2-3; D remains unclear. CDR3 residues: CASSLDSSTDTQYF. CDR3 bases: TGCGCCAGCAGCTTGGACAGTAGCACAGATACGCAGTATTTT.